The TCR beta chain described here comes from a study of CD8+CD57+ T cells in acquired aplastic anemia. Study details: DNA per sorted CD4+ or CD8+ sample ranged about 0.2 to 27.4 ug, averaging about 2.9 ug. General study findings and limits: Sharing between patients and controls was observed for twenty-nine CD8+ CDR3 sequences.

Genomic DNA templated the TCR beta VDJ and CDR3 profiling. TCRdb processed the reads anew with MiXCR; each CDR3 protein has one entry. The sample has about 180,000 distinct CDR3 sequences, 40% to 50% seen once; the top ten hold around 1%. All sequencing subjects had displayed CD8+CD57+ cell expansion on flow cytometry. No therapy had been given to the patients at the time of blood sampling. CDR1 SEHNR and CDR2 FQNEAQ come from the germline V gene (reference sequence). The CDR3 length is 16 residues. The ends were cut back, 4 bases at V and 3 bases at J, with 17 bases in the middle. This clonotype was seen many times. No antigen is known for it.

The chain uses TRBV7-9 and TRBJ2-3; D not certain. Material: sorted CD4+, CD8+, or CD8+CD57+ T cells (not recorded which) from PBMCs. The receptor was derived from a human donor with aplastic anemia. The CDR3 coding sequence is TGTGCCAGCAGCTCCAATGTCGGAACGGGTACAGATACGCAGTATTTT. Its protein product is CASSSNVGTGTDTQYF.